This T cell receptor beta chain originates from a study of blood T cell repertoires in COVID-19. This CDR3 has 15 residues. With V trimmed by 7 bases and J by 2 bases, 12 bases remained unmatched. From germline, CDR1 is SQVTM and CDR2 ANQGSEA. Sequenced by immunoSEQ multiplex PCR; TCRdb stores in-frame clones only, minus some. Among some 300,000 clones, around 92% were seen once, and the ten largest hold roughly a tenth. The TCR was taken from a young woman who had recovered from COVID-19. Sequenced sample: PBMCs or T cells enriched from blood (not recorded which). The chain employs TRBV29-1 and TRBJ2-5; 8 positions agree with TRBD1. The CDR3 region is CSGLGQEYPQETQYF. The CDR3 nucleotides read TGCAGCGGATTGGGACAGGAGTATCCACAAGAGACCCAGTACTTC. Drawing the rest from reference TRBV29-1 and TRBJ2-5, the complete variable domain is SAVISQKPSRDICQRGTSLTIQCQVDSQVTMMFWYRQQPGQSLTLIATANQGSEATYESGFVIDKFPISRPNLTFSTLTVSNMSPEDSSIYLCSGLGQEYPQETQYFGPGTRLLVL.